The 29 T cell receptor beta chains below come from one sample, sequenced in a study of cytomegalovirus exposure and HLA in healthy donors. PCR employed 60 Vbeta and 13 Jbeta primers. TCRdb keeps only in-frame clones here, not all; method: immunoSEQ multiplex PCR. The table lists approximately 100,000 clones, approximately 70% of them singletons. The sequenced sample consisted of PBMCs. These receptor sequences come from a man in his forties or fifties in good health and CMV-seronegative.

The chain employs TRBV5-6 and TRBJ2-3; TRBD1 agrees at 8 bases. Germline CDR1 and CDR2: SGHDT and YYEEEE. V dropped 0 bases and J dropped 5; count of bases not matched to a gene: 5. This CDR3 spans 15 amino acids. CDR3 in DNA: TGTGCCAGCAGCTTGGGAGGACAGGGCGAAGATACGCAGTATTTT. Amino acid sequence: CASSLGGQGEDTQYF.

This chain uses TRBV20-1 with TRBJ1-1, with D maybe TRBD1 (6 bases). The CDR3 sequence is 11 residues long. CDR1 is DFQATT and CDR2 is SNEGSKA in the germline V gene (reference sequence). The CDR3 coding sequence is TGCAGCGGCTTTGGGGGCGCTGAAGCTTTCTTT. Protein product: CSGFGGAEAFF.

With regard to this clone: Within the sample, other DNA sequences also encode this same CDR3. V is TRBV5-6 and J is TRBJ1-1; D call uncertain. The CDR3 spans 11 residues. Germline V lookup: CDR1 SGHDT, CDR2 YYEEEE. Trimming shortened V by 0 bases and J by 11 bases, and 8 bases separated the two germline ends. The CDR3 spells CASSLGGRAFF. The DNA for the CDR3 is TGTGCCAGCAGCTTGGGCGGGCGCGCTTTCTTT.

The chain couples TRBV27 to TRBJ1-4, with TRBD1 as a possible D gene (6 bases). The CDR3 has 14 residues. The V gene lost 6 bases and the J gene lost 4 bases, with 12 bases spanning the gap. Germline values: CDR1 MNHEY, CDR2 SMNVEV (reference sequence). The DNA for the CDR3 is TGTGCCAGCAGAGTACAGGGTCTTAATGAAAAACTGTTTTTT. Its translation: CASRVQGLNEKLFF. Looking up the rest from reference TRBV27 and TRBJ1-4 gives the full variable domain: EAQVTQNPRYLITVTGKKLTVTCSQNMNHEYMSWYRQDPGLGLRQIYYSMNVEVTDKGDVPEGYKVSRKEKRNFPLILESPSPNQTSLYFCASRVQGLNEKLFFGSGTQLSVL.

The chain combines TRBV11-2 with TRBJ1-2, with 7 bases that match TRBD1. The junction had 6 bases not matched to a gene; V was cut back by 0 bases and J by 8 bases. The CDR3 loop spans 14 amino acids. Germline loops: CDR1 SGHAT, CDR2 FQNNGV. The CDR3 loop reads CASSLDRTGVGYTF. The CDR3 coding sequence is TGTGCCAGCAGCTTAGATCGAACAGGGGTAGGCTACACCTTC.

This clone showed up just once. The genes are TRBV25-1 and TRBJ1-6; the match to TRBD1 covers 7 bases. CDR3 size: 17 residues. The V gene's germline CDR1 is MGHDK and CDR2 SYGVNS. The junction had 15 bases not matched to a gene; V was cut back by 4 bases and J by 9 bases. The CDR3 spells CASSARTGGPYGSPLHF. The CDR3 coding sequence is TGTGCCAGCAGTGCCCGGACAGGAGGACCCTATGGTTCACCCCTCCACTTT.

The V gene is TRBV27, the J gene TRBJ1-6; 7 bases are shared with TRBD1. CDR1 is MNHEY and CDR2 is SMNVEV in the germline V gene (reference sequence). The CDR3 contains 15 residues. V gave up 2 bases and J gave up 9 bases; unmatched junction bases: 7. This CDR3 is CASSLSKGASSPLHF. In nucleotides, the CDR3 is TGTGCCAGCAGTTTAAGTAAGGGGGCTTCTTCACCCCTCCACTTT.

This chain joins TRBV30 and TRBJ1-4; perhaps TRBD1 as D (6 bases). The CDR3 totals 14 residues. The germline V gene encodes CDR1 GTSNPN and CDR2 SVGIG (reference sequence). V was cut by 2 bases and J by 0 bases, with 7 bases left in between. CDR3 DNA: TGTGCCTGGAGTCGGACAGCAACTAATGAAAAACTGTTTTTT. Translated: CAWSRTATNEKLFF. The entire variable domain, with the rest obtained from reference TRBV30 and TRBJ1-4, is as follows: SQTIHQWPATLVQPVGSPLSLECTVEGTSNPNLYWYRQAAGRGLQLLFYSVGIGQISSEVPQNLSASRPQDRQFILSSKKLLLSDSGFYLCAWSRTATNEKLFFGSGTQLSVL.

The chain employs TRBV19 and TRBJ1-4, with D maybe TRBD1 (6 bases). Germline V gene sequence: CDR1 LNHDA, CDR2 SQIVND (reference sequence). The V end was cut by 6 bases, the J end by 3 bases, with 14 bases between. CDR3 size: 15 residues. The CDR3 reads CASSPQTGPNEKLFF. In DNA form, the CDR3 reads TGTGCCAGTAGCCCTCAGACAGGACCTAATGAAAAACTGTTTTTT. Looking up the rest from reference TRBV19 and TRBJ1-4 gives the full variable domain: DGGITQSPKYLFRKEGQNVTLSCEQNLNHDAMYWYRQDPGQGLRLIYYSQIVNDFQKGDIAEGYSVSREKKESFPLTVTSAQKNPTAFYLCASSPQTGPNEKLFFGSGTQLSVL.

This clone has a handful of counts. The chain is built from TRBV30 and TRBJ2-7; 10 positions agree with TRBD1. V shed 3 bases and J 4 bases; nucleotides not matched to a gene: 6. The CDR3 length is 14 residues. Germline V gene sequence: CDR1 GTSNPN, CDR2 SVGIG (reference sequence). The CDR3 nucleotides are TGTGCCTGGAGCCCCGACAGGGGGCGATACGAGCAGTACTTC. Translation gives CAWSPDRGRYEQYF.

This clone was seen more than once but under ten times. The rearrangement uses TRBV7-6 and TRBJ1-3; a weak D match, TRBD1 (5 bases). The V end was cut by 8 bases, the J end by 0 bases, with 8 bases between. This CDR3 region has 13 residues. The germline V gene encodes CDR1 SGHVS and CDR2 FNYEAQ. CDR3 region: CASGGYSGNTIYF. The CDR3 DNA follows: TGTGCCAGCGGGGGGTACTCTGGAAACACCATATATTTT.

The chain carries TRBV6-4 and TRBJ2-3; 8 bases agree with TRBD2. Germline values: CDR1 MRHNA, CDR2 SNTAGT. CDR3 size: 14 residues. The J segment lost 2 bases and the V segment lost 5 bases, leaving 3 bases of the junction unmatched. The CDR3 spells CASSYGGATDTQYF. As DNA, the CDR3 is TGTGCCAGCAGTTACGGGGGGGCCACAGATACGCAGTATTTT.

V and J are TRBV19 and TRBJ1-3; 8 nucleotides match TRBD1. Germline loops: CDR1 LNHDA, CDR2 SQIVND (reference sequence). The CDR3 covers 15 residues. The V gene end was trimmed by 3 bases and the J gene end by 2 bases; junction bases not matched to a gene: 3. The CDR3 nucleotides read TGTGCCAGTAGTATCGACAGGGGAACTGGAAACACCATATATTTT. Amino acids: CASSIDRGTGNTIYF.

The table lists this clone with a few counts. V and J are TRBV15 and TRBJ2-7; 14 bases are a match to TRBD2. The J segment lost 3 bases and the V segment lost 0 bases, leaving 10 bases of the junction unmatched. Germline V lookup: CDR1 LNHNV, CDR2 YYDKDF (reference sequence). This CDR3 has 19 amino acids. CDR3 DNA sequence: TGTGCCACCAGCAGAGATCGACTAGCGGGGGGGCTAAGGGTCTACGAGCAGTACTTC. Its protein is CATSRDRLAGGLRVYEQYF.

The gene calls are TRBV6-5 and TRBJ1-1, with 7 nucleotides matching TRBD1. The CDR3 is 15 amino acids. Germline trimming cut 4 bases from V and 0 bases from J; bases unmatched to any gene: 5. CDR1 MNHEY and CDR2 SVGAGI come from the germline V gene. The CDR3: CASSSLQGLNTEAFF. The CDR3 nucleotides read TGTGCCAGCAGTTCGCTACAGGGGCTGAACACTGAAGCTTTCTTT.

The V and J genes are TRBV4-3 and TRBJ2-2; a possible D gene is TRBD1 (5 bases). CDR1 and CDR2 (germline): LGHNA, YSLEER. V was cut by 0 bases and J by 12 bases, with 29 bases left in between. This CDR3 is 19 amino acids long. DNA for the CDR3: TGCGCCAGCAGCCAAGAAGGAGACAGTCAACACCGGGCCCGACGGCAGCTGTTTTTT. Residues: CASSQEGDSQHRARRQLFF.

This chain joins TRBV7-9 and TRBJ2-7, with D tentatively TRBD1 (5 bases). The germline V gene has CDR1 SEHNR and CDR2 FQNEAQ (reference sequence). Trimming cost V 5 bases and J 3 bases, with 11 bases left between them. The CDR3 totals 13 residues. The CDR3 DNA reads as TGTGCCAGCAGCCCCGGACAAGACTACGAGCAGTACTTC. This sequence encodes CASSPGQDYEQYF.

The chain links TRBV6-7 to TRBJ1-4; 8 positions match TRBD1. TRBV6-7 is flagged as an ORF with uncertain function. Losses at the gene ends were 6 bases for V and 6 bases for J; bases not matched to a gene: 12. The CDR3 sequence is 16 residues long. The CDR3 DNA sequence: TGTGCCAGCAGCCCTCGGGACAGGTACATCCATGAAAAACTGTTTTTT. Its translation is CASSPRDRYIHEKLFF.

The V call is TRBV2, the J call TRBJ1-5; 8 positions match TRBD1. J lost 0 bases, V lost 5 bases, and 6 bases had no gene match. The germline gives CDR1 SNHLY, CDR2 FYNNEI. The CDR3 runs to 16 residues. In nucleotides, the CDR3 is TGTGCCAGCAGTAACGGACAGGGTAATAGCAATCAGCCCCAGCATTTT. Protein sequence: CASSNGQGNSNQPQHF.

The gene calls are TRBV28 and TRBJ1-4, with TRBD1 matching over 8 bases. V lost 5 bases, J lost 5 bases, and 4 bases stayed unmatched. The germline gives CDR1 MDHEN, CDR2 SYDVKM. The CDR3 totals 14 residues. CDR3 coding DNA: TGTGCCAGCAGTCCACAGGGGGGGAATGAAAAACTGTTTTTT. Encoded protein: CASSPQGGNEKLFF.

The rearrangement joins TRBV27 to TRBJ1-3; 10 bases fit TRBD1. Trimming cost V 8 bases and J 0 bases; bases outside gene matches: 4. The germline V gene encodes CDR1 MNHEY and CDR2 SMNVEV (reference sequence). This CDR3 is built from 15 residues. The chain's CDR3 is CASRDRGLSGNTIYF. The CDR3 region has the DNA TGTGCCAGCCGGGACAGGGGACTCTCTGGAAACACCATATATTTT.

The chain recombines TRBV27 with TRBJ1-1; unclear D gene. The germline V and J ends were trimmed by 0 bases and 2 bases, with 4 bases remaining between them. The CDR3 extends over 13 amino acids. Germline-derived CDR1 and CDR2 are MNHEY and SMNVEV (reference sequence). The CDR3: CASSLSLNTEAFF. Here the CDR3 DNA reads TGTGCCAGCAGTTTATCCCTAAACACTGAAGCTTTCTTT.

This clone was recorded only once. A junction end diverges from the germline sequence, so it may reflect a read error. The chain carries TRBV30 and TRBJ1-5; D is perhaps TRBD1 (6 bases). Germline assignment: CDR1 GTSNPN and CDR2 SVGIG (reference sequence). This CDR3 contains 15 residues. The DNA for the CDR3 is TGTCCCTGGACCATGACAGGATCTAGCAATCAGCCCCAGCATTTT. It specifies CPWTMTGSSNQPQHF.

CDR3 region: CAIQRDRSSYEQYF. The DNA of the CDR3 is TGTGCCATCCAGAGGGACAGGAGCTCCTACGAGCAGTACTTC. The V gene is TRBV10-3, the J gene TRBJ2-7; TRBD1 matches at 8 bases. V was pared by 8 bases and J by 0 bases, with 6 bases of the junction left unmatched. In germline, CDR1 is ENHRY, CDR2 SYGVKD. CDR3 length: 14 residues.

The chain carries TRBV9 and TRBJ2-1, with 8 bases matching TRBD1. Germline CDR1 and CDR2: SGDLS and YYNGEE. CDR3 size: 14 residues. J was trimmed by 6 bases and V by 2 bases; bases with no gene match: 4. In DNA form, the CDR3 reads TGTGCCAGCAGCGTGACAGGGGCCCTCAATGAGCAGTTCTTC. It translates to CASSVTGALNEQFF.

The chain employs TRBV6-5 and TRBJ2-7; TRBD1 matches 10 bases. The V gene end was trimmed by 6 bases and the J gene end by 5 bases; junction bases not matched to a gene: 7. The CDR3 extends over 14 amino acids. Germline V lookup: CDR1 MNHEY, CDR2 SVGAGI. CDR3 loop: CASRSGQGGDEQYF. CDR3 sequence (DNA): TGTGCCAGCAGGTCCGGACAGGGGGGGGACGAGCAGTACTTC.

DNA for the CDR3: TGTGCCACCAGCAGAGTAAACGGGGGAGAGCAGTACTTC. It yields the protein CATSRVNGGEQYF. The chain combines TRBV15 with TRBJ2-7, with D possibly matching TRBD2 (6 bases). Germline V gene lookup returns CDR1 LNHNV and CDR2 YYDKDF (reference sequence). This CDR3 is 13 amino acids long. With 1 base removed from V and 7 bases from J, the gap between germline ends came to 11 bases.

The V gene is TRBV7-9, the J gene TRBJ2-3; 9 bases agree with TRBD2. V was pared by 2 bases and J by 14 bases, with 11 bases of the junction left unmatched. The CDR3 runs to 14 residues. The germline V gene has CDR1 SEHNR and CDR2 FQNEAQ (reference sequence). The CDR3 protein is CASSLIAGGPSTYF. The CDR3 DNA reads TGTGCCAGCAGCTTAATCGCGGGGGGGCCCTCGACGTATTTT.

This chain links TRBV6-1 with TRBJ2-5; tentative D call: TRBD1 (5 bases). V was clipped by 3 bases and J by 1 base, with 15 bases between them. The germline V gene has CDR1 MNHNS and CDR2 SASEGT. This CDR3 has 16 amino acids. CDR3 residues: CASSEEPGLRQETQYF. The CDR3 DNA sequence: TGTGCCAGCAGTGAGGAGCCAGGGTTGCGCCAAGAGACCCAGTACTTC.